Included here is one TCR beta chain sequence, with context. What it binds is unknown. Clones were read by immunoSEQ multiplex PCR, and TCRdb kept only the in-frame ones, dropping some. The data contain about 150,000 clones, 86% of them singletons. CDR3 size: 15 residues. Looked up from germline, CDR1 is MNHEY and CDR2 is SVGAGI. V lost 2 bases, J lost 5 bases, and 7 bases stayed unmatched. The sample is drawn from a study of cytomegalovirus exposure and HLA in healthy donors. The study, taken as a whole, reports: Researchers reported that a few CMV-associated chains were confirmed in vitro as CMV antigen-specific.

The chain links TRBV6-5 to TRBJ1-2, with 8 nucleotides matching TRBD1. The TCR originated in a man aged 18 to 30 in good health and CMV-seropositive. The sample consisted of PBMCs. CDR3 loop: CASSYKRTGIYGYTF. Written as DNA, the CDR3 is TGTGCCAGCAGTTACAAGCGGACAGGGATTTATGGCTACACCTTC.